Shown below are 11 T cell receptor beta chains from a single sample sequenced in a study of Graves' ophthalmopathy and Graves' hyperthyroidism. For repertoire sequencing, the TCR beta CDR3 regions were amplified from RNA transcripts. In the first round, RT-PCR was carried out with HTBI primers, and a multiplex PCR formed the second round. TCRdb re-called the multiplex PCR reads with MiXCR, one entry per CDR3 protein. The top ten hold 8.5% to 14% of the sample, which has over a million distinct CDR3 sequences, roughly 35% seen once. What was sequenced was peripheral blood or thyroid tissue (not recorded which). Receptor source: an adult man with Graves' hyperthyroidism.

This chain connects TRBV5-1 to TRBJ2-7; 7 bases map to TRBD2. CDR1 is SGHRS and CDR2 is YFSETQ in the germline V gene. The CDR3 length is 14 residues. The V segment lost 6 bases and the J segment 2 bases; nucleotides outside the gene matches: 8. The CDR3, as DNA: TGCGCCAGCACGGAGGGAGGGGTCGCCTACGAGCAGTACTTC. Translated: CASTEGGVAYEQYF.

The table lists this clonotype with many counts. The chain recombines TRBV19 with TRBJ1-1, with TRBD1 matching 9 bases. V lost 9 bases and J lost 4; bases outside the gene matches: 3. CDR1 and CDR2 from the germline V gene are LNHDA and SQIVND (reference sequence). The CDR3 contains 12 residues. The DNA for the CDR3 is TGTGCCAGCAGGGACAGGGTCACTGAAGCTTTCTTT. The encoded protein is CASRDRVTEAFF.

This clonotype showed up many times. The chain joins TRBV19 to TRBJ2-7, with 9 bases lining up with TRBD2. J gave up 1 base and V 5 bases, and 3 bases lay outside the gene matches. Germline-derived CDR1 and CDR2 are LNHDA and SQIVND (reference sequence). The CDR3 sequence is 14 residues long. DNA of the CDR3: TGTGCCAGTAGTGTAGCGGGAGCATCCTACGAGCAGTACTTC. It yields the protein CASSVAGASYEQYF.

V is TRBV6-2 or TRBV6-3 and J is TRBJ1-6; TRBD1 matches 10 bases. The CDR3 contains 16 residues. J lost 6 bases, V lost 0 bases, and 2 bases had no gene match. The germline CDR1 and CDR2 sequences are MNHEY and SVGEGT. The DNA of the CDR3 is TGTGCCAGCAGTTACTCCGGGACAGGGGTTAATTCACCCCTCCACTTT. It yields the protein CASSYSGTGVNSPLHF.

The chain is built from TRBV15 and TRBJ1-2, with TRBD1 matching over 8 bases. The CDR3 runs 16 residues. The germline V gene has CDR1 LNHNV and CDR2 YYDKDF (reference sequence). Trimming removed 4 bases from V and 3 bases from J; junction bases left unmatched: 10. The CDR3 region has the DNA TGTGCCACCAGCACTCCGAGACAGGGGATCTACTATGGCTACACCTTC. Protein: CATSTPRQGIYYGYTF.

V is TRBV11-2 and J is TRBJ2-5; TRBD1 is a possible D gene (5 bases). The CDR3 sequence is 13 residues long. Germline V gives CDR1 SGHAT, CDR2 FQNNGV. V lost 3 bases to trimming and J lost 9 bases, with 14 bases between them. The CDR3 sequence: CASSFGRQQPQYF. In DNA form, the CDR3 reads TGTGCCAGCAGCTTTGGGCGACAGCAGCCCCAGTACTTC.

This clonotype occurred many times. The chain combines TRBV7-2 with TRBJ2-7; maybe TRBD2 (6 bases). Trimming removed 3 bases from V and 3 bases from J, with 15 bases in between. The CDR3 totals 15 residues. The germline CDR1 and CDR2 sequences are SGHTA and FQGNSA. CDR3 DNA: TGTGCCAGCAGCTTTCCGGGACTTAAGCTCTACGAGCAGTACTTC. Translation: CASSFPGLKLYEQYF.

As regards this clonotype: Just one base apart from a much larger clone, this may be a read error. The chain employs TRBV5-1 and TRBJ1-1; D remains ambiguous. The CDR3 is 14 amino acids. Germline-derived CDR1 and CDR2 are SGHRS and YFSETQ. The CDR3 is CASSSIRMNTEAFF. In DNA form, the CDR3 reads TGTGCCAGCAGCTCCATCCGCATGAACACTGAAGCTTTCTTT.

This clonotype occurred many times. The V and J genes are TRBV12-3 or TRBV12-4 and TRBJ1-5; 8 bases fit TRBD1. The CDR3 totals 17 residues. The J segment lost 2 bases and the V segment lost 6 bases, leaving 12 bases of the junction unmatched. The CDR3: CASSSRTGIVRNQPQHF. The DNA of the CDR3 is TGTGCCAGCAGCTCGAGGACAGGGATAGTGCGCAATCAGCCCCAGCATTTT.

The table lists this clonotype with many counts. V usage is TRBV2 and J usage is TRBJ1-1, with TRBD1 identical over 11 bases. The CDR3 has 15 amino acids. The germline V gene encodes CDR1 SNHLY and CDR2 FYNNEI. Trimming took 5 bases from V and 4 from J; bases not matched to a gene: 6. The DNA for the CDR3 is TGTGCCAGCAGTCCGGGACAGGGGGTAGGCACTGAAGCTTTCTTT. Amino acid sequence: CASSPGQGVGTEAFF.

The rearrangement links TRBV7-9 to TRBJ1-2; 7 nucleotides match TRBD1. The V gene end was trimmed by 1 base and the J gene end by 9 bases; junction bases not matched to a gene: 23. The CDR3 consists of 19 residues. Germline values: CDR1 SEHNR, CDR2 FQNEAQ (reference sequence). CDR3 DNA sequence: TGTGCCAGCAGCTTAGTGCTTGGAAGGGAGACAGGGACGGTCTTGAGCTACACCTTC. It encodes CASSLVLGRETGTVLSYTF.